The source of this T cell receptor (beta chain) is a study of blood T cells in healthy people across ages. About 10 milliliters of peripheral blood were drawn from each donor. Per sample, a minimum of 7 million PBMCs were isolated. Sample-barcoded 5' priming and a J-beta primer mix drove a second PCR of 7 to 11 cycles. TCRdb reprocessed the 5' RACE reads via MiXCR and lists one record per CDR3 protein. The repertoire holds roughly 1.6 million distinct CDR3 sequences, with roughly 32% as singletons. Losses at the gene ends were 0 bases for V and 0 bases for J; bases not matched to a gene: 10. The CDR3 is 18 amino acids. The germline CDR1 and CDR2 sequences are MNHEY and SVGEGT.

The chain has TRBV6-2 or TRBV6-3 and TRBJ2-5, with 7 bases that match TRBD2. The sequenced sample was blood. The TCR was taken from a woman in her thirties in good health. Written as DNA, the CDR3 is TGTGCCAGCAGTTACTCGACGGTGGCTAGCGGCCACCAAGAGACCCAGTACTTC. It is translated as CASSYSTVASGHQETQYF.